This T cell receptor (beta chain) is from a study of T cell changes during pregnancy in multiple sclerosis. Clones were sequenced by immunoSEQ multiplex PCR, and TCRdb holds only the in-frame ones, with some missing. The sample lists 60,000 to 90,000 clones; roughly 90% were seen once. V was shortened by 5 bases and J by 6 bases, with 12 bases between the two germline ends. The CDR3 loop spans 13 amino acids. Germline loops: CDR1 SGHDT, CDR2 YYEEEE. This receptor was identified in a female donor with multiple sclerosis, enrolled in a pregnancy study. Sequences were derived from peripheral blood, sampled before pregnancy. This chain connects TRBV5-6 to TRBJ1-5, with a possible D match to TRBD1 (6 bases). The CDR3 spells CASSPGAAQPQHF. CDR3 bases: TGTGCCAGCAGTCCAGGGGCGGCTCAGCCCCAGCATTTT.